Listed below are T cell receptor beta chains from one sample, sequenced in a study of CD8+CD57+ T cells in acquired aplastic anemia. MiXCR, applied by TCRdb to the reads, yields one record per CDR3 protein. The sample has 150,000 to 160,000 distinct CDR3 sequences; over 50% are singletons. The sequencing sample was made of sorted CD4+, CD8+, or CD8+CD57+ T cells (not recorded which) from PBMCs. These receptors came from a human donor with aplastic anemia. The CDR3 runs from the conserved cysteine through the conserved F or W. D genes are given only for firm matches. Expanded clones are given a class, and other clones once, few, many or no size at all.

size | length | J | D | V | DNA | CDR3
- | 15 | TRBJ2-3 | - | TRBV2 | TGTGCCAGCAGGACCGGGGAATCAGACACAGATACGCAGTATTTT | CASRTGESDTDTQYF
many | 19 | TRBJ2-5 | - | TRBV3-1 | TGTGCCAGCAGCCAAGATCTACCAGGGAACCTGAGGGTCCAAGAGACCCAGTACTTC | CASSQDLPGNLRVQETQYF
- | 14 | TRBJ2-7 | TRBD1 | TRBV4-1 | TGCGCCAGCAGCCAGGCGGGACAGGGGAGGGAGCAGTACTTC | CASSQAGQGREQYF
- | 18 | TRBJ2-7 | - | TRBV25-1 | TGTGCCAGCAGTGAATATGGCCTCAATCCGGGGTCGATCTACGAGCAGTACTTC | CASSEYGLNPGSIYEQYF
- | 16 | TRBJ2-5 | TRBD2 | TRBV2 | TGTGCCAGCAGCTCCGGACTAGCGGGGGGCTCGGAGACCCAGTACTTC | CASSSGLAGGSETQYF
- | 15 | TRBJ1-5 | - | TRBV12-3/TRBV12-4 | TGTGCCAGCAGTTTTGAGGGCAGGGGCAATCAGCCCCGGCATTTT | CASSFEGRGNQPRHF
- | 17 | TRBJ2-5 | TRBD2 | TRBV6-5 | TGTGCCAGCAAAGTGCTGGGGGGGACCATTCTTCAAGAGACCCAGTACTTC | CASKVLGGTILQETQYF
many | 16 | TRBJ2-7 | TRBD2 | TRBV29-1 | TGCAGCGTTGCCGGGGGACTAGCGGGGGGGATCTACGAGCAGTACTTC | CSVAGGLAGGIYEQYF
- | 12 | TRBJ2-7 | - | TRBV10-3 | TGTGCCAGCAGTGAACAACCCTACGAGCAGTACTTC | CASSEQPYEQYF
- | 13 | TRBJ1-2 | - | TRBV6-2/TRBV6-3 | TGTGCCAGCACGTGGAGGGCCAACTATGGCTACACCTTC | CASTWRANYGYTF
- | 16 | TRBJ2-3 | TRBD2 | TRBV20-1 | TGCAGTGCTAGAGATCCAGCGGGGTGGGGCGCAGATACGCAGTATTTT | CSARDPAGWGADTQYF
many | 14 | TRBJ1-2 | TRBD1 | TRBV7-2 | TGTGCCAGCAGCATAAGCAGGGGGCGCGATGGCTACACCTTC | CASSISRGRDGYTF
many | 14 | TRBJ2-7 | - | TRBV4-1 | TGCGCCAGCAGCCTCAGGGTTTTTAACTACGAGCAGTACTTC | CASSLRVFNYEQYF
few | 15 | TRBJ2-3 | - | TRBV27 | TGTGCCAGCAGTTTATGGCGGACTACCACAGATACGCAGTATTTT | CASSLWRTTTDTQYF
- | 16 | TRBJ2-3 | TRBD2 | TRBV7-3 | TGTGCCAGCAGCCCACAGGCTAGCGGGGGAACAGATACGCAGTATTTT | CASSPQASGGTDTQYF
few | 16 | TRBJ2-5 | - | TRBV25-1 | TGTGCCAGCAGTGAATGGGGGATGTGGGAGCAAGAGACCCAGTACTTC | CASSEWGMWEQETQYF
- | 15 | TRBJ1-2 | TRBD1 | TRBV6-1 | TGTGCCAGCAGGCACCGGGACAGGGTGAACTATGGCTACACCTTC | CASRHRDRVNYGYTF
few | 13 | TRBJ2-7 | TRBD2 | TRBV10-3 | TGTGCCATCAGAGTAGCGGGAGTGGGGGAGCAGTACTTC | CAIRVAGVGEQYF
- | 15 | TRBJ2-7 | TRBD2 | TRBV20-1 | TGCAGTGCTACGGTAGCGGGAGGTTGGTCCTACGAGCAGTACTTC | CSATVAGGWSYEQYF
few | 13 | TRBJ1-2 | - | TRBV2 | TGTGCCAGCAGTGACGGCAGTCTATATGGCTACACCTTC | CASSDGSLYGYTF
few | 18 | TRBJ2-2 | TRBD1 | TRBV4-3 | TGCGCCAGCAGCCAAGATAGGCGGCAGGGGGCGCGGACCGGGGAGCTGTTTTTT | CASSQDRRQGARTGELFF
once | 14 | TRBJ2-7 | - | TRBV19 | TGTGCCAGTAGCACGGACCCGAGCTCCTACGAGCAGTACTTC | CASSTDPSSYEQYF
- | 12 | TRBJ1-1 | - | TRBV29-1 | TGCAGCGTTGCCATCATGAACACTGAAGCTTTCTTT | CSVAIMNTEAFF
many | 14 | TRBJ1-2 | - | TRBV6-1 | TGTGCCAGCAGTGATTACAGGGTGTCCGGCGGCTACACCTTC | CASSDYRVSGGYTF
- | 15 | TRBJ1-5 | TRBD1 | TRBV5-4 | TGTGCCAGCAGCTGGACAGGGTCTGGCAATCAGCCCCAGCATTTT | CASSWTGSGNQPQHF
many | 14 | TRBJ2-7 | TRBD2 | TRBV27 | TGTGCCAGCAGCCATGGACTAGCGGGGGGCGAGCAGTACTTC | CASSHGLAGGEQYF
- | 16 | TRBJ2-2 | TRBD1 | TRBV6-9 | TGTGCCAGCAGTTATTCGACAGGGGCAAACACCGGGGAGCTGTTTTTT | CASSYSTGANTGELFF
- | 14 | TRBJ1-6 | - | TRBV2 | TGTGCCAGCAGTGAGCCTCCGGGGGATTCACCCCTCCACTTT | CASSEPPGDSPLHF
- | 15 | TRBJ2-5 | - | TRBV4-2 | TGTGCCAGCAGCTTAGGGGCAGCTGTACAAGAGACCCAGTACTTT | CASSLGAAVQETQYF
- | 16 | TRBJ2-1 | TRBD2 | TRBV24-1 | TGTGCCACCAGTGATTATGGGACTAGCGTCGGCAATGAGCAGTTCTTC | CATSDYGTSVGNEQFF
- | 18 | TRBJ2-1 | TRBD2 | TRBV4-2 | TGTGCCAGCAGCCCGAATGTGGGCGGGGGGGCCTTGTTCAATGAGCAGTTCTTC | CASSPNVGGGALFNEQFF
- | 14 | TRBJ2-7 | TRBD1 | TRBV5-4 | TGTGCCAGCAGCCAGGGGACAGGGGCTTATGAGCAGTACTTC | CASSQGTGAYEQYF
few | 15 | TRBJ1-5 | TRBD1 | TRBV2 | TGTGCCAGCAGTGGTGATGGGACAGGGAATCAGCCCCAGCATTTT | CASSGDGTGNQPQHF
- | 16 | TRBJ2-5 | TRBD2 | TRBV7-2 | TGTGCCAGCAGCTTAGTAGCTAGCGGGGGATCGGAGACCCAGTACTTC | CASSLVASGGSETQYF
- | 15 | TRBJ2-5 | TRBD2 | TRBV24-1 | TGTGCCACCAGTGATATGAGCGGGGGGCCCGAGACCCAGTACTTC | CATSDMSGGPETQYF
many | 14 | TRBJ2-5 | - | TRBV4-1 | TGCGCCAGCAGCCAAGATTTAGCCCAGGAGACCCAGTACTTC | CASSQDLAQETQYF
- | 13 | TRBJ2-1 | TRBD2 | TRBV7-6 | TGTGCCAGCAGCACTAGCGGGCAGAGTGAGCAGTTCTTC | CASSTSGQSEQFF
- | 16 | TRBJ1-6 | TRBD1 | TRBV7-8 | TGTGCCAGCAGCTACACAGGGGTCGTCGTCAATTCACCCCTCCACTTT | CASSYTGVVVNSPLHF
once | 14 | TRBJ2-2 | - | TRBV24-1 | TGTGCCACCAGTAAGGGACTCGACACCGGGGAGCTGTTTTTT | CATSKGLDTGELFF
medium-sized | 14 | TRBJ1-2 | - | TRBV24-1 | TGTGCCACCAGTCCAGAGGACAGAACAGCAGGCTACACCTTC | CATSPEDRTAGYTF
- | 12 | TRBJ2-5 | - | TRBV29-1 | TGCAGCTTCCGCCGGATCCAAGAGACCCAGTACTTC | CSFRRIQETQYF
- | 14 | TRBJ2-7 | TRBD1 | TRBV20-1 | TGCAGTGCTAGGGGCGGCAGGGGGCCGTCGGAGCAGTACTTC | CSARGGRGPSEQYF
- | 15 | TRBJ2-1 | - | TRBV24-1 | TGTGCCACCAGTGATCTGGCGGGACGCCCCAATGAGCAGTTCTTC | CATSDLAGRPNEQFF
once | 13 | TRBJ1-2 | TRBD1 | TRBV15 | TGTGCCACCAGCGGGGGACAGGGCAATGGCTACACCTTC | CATSGGQGNGYTF
- | 14 | TRBJ2-7 | - | TRBV7-9 | TGTGCCAGCAGCTTAGAGGGTCCGGCCTACGAGCAGTACTTC | CASSLEGPAYEQYF
- | 12 | TRBJ2-1 | TRBD2 | TRBV20-1 | TGCAGTGCCGAGCGGGGGGGAAATGAGCAGTTCTTC | CSAERGGNEQFF
many | 17 | TRBJ2-2 | TRBD2 | TRBV7-8 | TGTGCCAGCAGCTCCCGGCTAGCGGGGGCCCTCACCGGGGAGCTGTTTTTT | CASSSRLAGALTGELFF
many | 12 | TRBJ2-2 | - | TRBV10-2 | TGCGCCAGCGCGACTCTTTCCGGGGAGCTGTTTTTT | CASATLSGELFF
many | 12 | TRBJ1-1 | - | TRBV4-2 | TGTGCCAGCAGCCAAGTGAACACTGAAGCTTTCTTT | CASSQVNTEAFF
many | 13 | TRBJ2-2 | - | TRBV29-1 | TGCAGCGTTGTGGAGGGGGACACCGGGGAGCTGTTTTTT | CSVVEGDTGELFF
many | 15 | TRBJ2-3 | TRBD1 | TRBV15 | TGTGCCACCAGCAGGGGACAGGCAGACACAGATACGCAGTATTTT | CATSRGQADTDTQYF
many | 14 | TRBJ2-7 | - | TRBV6-1 | TGTGCCAGCGGTCCGGCCTACATGGACTACGAGCAGTACTTC | CASGPAYMDYEQYF
many | 15 | TRBJ2-1 | - | TRBV15 | TGTGCCACCAGCAGAGCGACAGATTCCTACAATGAGCAGTTCTTC | CATSRATDSYNEQFF
few | 13 | TRBJ2-1 | TRBD1 | TRBV24-1 | TGTGCCACCAGTGATCTGACAGGGGGTGAGCAGTTCTTC | CATSDLTGGEQFF
- | 15 | TRBJ2-2 | - | TRBV7-9 | TGTGCCAGCAGCTTTCGGGATCGTGGGATGGGGGAGCTGTTTTTT | CASSFRDRGMGELFF
many | 15 | TRBJ2-7 | - | TRBV6-1 | TGTGCCAGCAGTGAAGCCTGGGGCCGAACCTACGAGCAGTACTTC | CASSEAWGRTYEQYF
many | 13 | TRBJ2-1 | TRBD2 | TRBV29-1 | TGCAGCGTCCTTAGCGGGAACTACAATGAGCAGTTCTTC | CSVLSGNYNEQFF